The next 14 T cell receptor beta chains were all read from a single sample in a study of T cell changes during pregnancy in multiple sclerosis. Some clones are missing from TCRdb's copy, which holds only in-frame ones; the method was immunoSEQ multiplex PCR. The data show some 130,000 clones, with around 95% seen just once and over 0.35% held by the top ten. The sequencing used peripheral blood, collected after pregnancy. All receptors come from a female donor with multiple sclerosis, enrolled in a pregnancy study.

The gene calls are TRBV19 and TRBJ2-1, with D maybe TRBD2 (6 bases). The CDR3 contains 19 residues. Germline-derived CDR1 and CDR2 are LNHDA and SQIVND (reference sequence). V dropped 6 bases and J dropped 3 bases, with 27 bases sitting between them. The CDR3 region is CASRRRGWAAIENYNEQFF. CDR3 DNA sequence: TGTGCCAGTAGGAGGAGGGGTTGGGCTGCAATCGAGAACTACAATGAGCAGTTCTTC. Full variable domain (rest looked up from reference TRBV19 and TRBJ2-1): DGGITQSPKYLFRKEGQNVTLSCEQNLNHDAMYWYRQDPGQGLRLIYYSQIVNDFQKGDIAEGYSVSREKKESFPLTVTSAQKNPTAFYLCASRRRGWAAIENYNEQFFGPGTRLTVL.

The chain has TRBV28 and TRBJ1-4; no clear D. Germline V gene data show CDR1 as MDHEN and CDR2 as SYDVKM. Trimming shortened V by 5 bases and J by 4 bases, and 14 bases separated the two germline ends. CDR3 length equals 15 residues. The chain's CDR3 is CASSPRPTLNEKLFF. CDR3 bases: TGTGCCAGCAGTCCCCGCCCTACCCTTAATGAAAAACTGTTTTTT.

The genes are TRBV19 and TRBJ2-7; TRBD2 might be the D (7 bases). The germline gives CDR1 LNHDA, CDR2 SQIVND (reference sequence). V was clipped by 3 bases and J by 5 bases, with 11 bases between them. This CDR3 comprises 13 residues. The CDR3 DNA reads as TGTGCCAGTAGTATCGGGGGGCTCAACGAGCAGTACTTC. Translation: CASSIGGLNEQYF.

The rearrangement links TRBV11-2 to TRBJ1-1, with 9 bases matching TRBD1. The CDR3 spans 16 residues. Looked up from germline, CDR1 is SGHAT and CDR2 is FQNNGV. V trimming: 7 bases; J trimming: 2 bases; junction bases outside the gene matches: 11. CDR3 sequence reads: CASMGGTGTYNTEAFF. The CDR3 DNA reads as TGTGCCAGCATGGGGGGGACAGGGACCTATAACACTGAAGCTTTCTTT.

The chain couples TRBV4-1 to TRBJ1-3; D might be TRBD1 (5 bases). This CDR3 comprises 20 residues. The V and J ends lost 3 bases and 4 bases respectively, with 28 bases between them. Germline V gene sequence: CDR1 MGHRA, CDR2 YSYEKL. The DNA for the CDR3 is TGCGCCAGCAGCCACCTCTGGACACGGATGCTCCAAGCTTCGGGAAACACCATATATTTT. Its protein is CASSHLWTRMLQASGNTIYF.

The CDR3 loop is CASSVRTGLKPYEQYF. CDR3 DNA sequence: TGTGCCAGCAGTGTCCGGACAGGCCTTAAGCCCTACGAGCAGTACTTC. The chain uses TRBV28 and TRBJ2-7; TRBD1 matches 7 bases. CDR1 and CDR2 (germline): MDHEN, SYDVKM. This CDR3 contains 16 residues. The J segment lost 2 bases and the V segment lost 5 bases, leaving 12 bases of the junction unmatched.

The gene calls are TRBV7-2 and TRBJ2-7, with 11 nucleotides matching TRBD2. The CDR3 is 15 amino acids. CDR1 is SGHTA and CDR2 is FQGNSA in the germline V gene. V shed 3 bases and J 5 bases; nucleotides not matched to a gene: 6. CDR3 coding DNA: TGTGCCAGCAGCTTTAGCGGGAGGGCGAGGAACGAGCAGTACTTC. The encoded protein is CASSFSGRARNEQYF.

The chain has TRBV14 and TRBJ2-3, with TRBD1 matching over 7 bases. The CDR3 spans 15 residues. CDR1 and CDR2 (germline): SGHDN, FVKESK. Losses at the gene ends were 1 base for V and 5 bases for J; bases not matched to a gene: 6. DNA of the CDR3: TGTGCCAGCAGCCAAGTGGGCTCAGGGGGAGATACGCAGTATTTT. Residues: CASSQVGSGGDTQYF.

The chain is built from TRBV9 and TRBJ2-2, with D tentatively TRBD1 (6 bases). There are 16 residues in the CDR3. Germline V gives CDR1 SGDLS, CDR2 YYNGEE. V was shortened by 4 bases and J by 0 bases, with 13 bases between the two germline ends. The CDR3 loop is CASSPGTLSNTGELFF. As DNA, the CDR3 is TGTGCCAGCAGCCCCGGGACACTCTCGAACACCGGGGAGCTGTTTTTT.

The V gene is TRBV2, the J gene TRBJ1-1, with TRBD1 matching 8 bases. V was pared by 8 bases and J by 3 bases, with 11 bases of the junction left unmatched. There are 15 residues in the CDR3. Germline V lookup: CDR1 SNHLY, CDR2 FYNNEI. The CDR3, as DNA: TGTGCCAGCGGCTGGGACAGGAGGGGATACACTGAAGCTTTCTTT. Translating it yields CASGWDRRGYTEAFF.

The rearrangement links TRBV21-1 to TRBJ2-7; the D segment call TRBD2 is taken from the table without a DNA check. TRBV21-1 is tagged as a pseudogene. This CDR3 contains 15 residues. The CDR3 here is CASSPLAVHSYEQYF. CDR3 DNA: TGTGCCAGCAGCCCCCTAGCGGTTCACTCCTACGAGCAGTACTTC.

The chain couples TRBV6-5 to TRBJ2-1, with D hard to call. The CDR3 extends over 13 amino acids. Looked up from germline, CDR1 is MNHEY and CDR2 is SVGAGI. The V end lost 6 bases, the J end lost 4 bases, and 10 bases lay between the germline ends. CDR3 nucleotides: TGTGCCAGCAGCCCTAACGGGTACAATGAGCAGTTCTTC. Protein sequence: CASSPNGYNEQFF.

The rearrangement uses TRBV18 and TRBJ2-5; 11 positions agree with TRBD1. Germline V gene lookup returns CDR1 KGHSH and CDR2 LQKENI. CDR3 length: 16 amino acids. Trimming cost V 1 base and J 6 bases; bases outside gene matches: 7. The CDR3 DNA is TGTGCCAGCTCACCACAAGGACAGGGGGCGATGAAGACCCAGTACTTC. Amino acid sequence: CASSPQGQGAMKTQYF.

Concerning this clone: One end of the junction does not line up with germline, which may come from a read error. This chain uses TRBV14 with TRBJ2-3; D remains ambiguous. This CDR3 is 10 amino acids long. Germline CDR1 is SGHDN and CDR2 is FVKESK. The CDR3 DNA follows: TGTGCCAGCAGCCAAGCCTGCCGGGATTTT. Amino acids: CASSQACRDF.